This is a list of T cell receptor beta chains from one sample in a study of T cells in localized non-small cell lung cancer. Produced via immunoSEQ multiplex PCR; TCRdb's table is partial and in-frame only. The table shows around 31,000 clones, with about 89% occurring only once. Source: peripheral blood, taken before any cancer treatment. The receptors here all came from a female donor older than 55 with stage I lung adenocarcinoma. Both conserved end residues are part of each CDR3. Fields, in order: clone size, D gene, J gene, V gene, CDR3 protein, CDR3 DNA. D genes are given only for firm matches. The size field is filled for only some rows; it gives once, few, many or a size class.

>.|TRBD2|TRBJ2-1|TRBV7-8
CASSPRLAAYNEQFF
TGTGCCAGCAGCCCCCGACTAGCCGCCTACAATGAGCAGTTCTTC
>.|TRBD1|TRBJ2-4|TRBV18
CASSPDRGPKNIQYF
TGTGCCAGCTCACCAGACAGGGGGCCCAAAAACATTCAGTACTTC
>.|.|TRBJ2-1|TRBV29-1
CSVTSGGGWNEQFF
TGCAGCGTCACCTCAGGAGGAGGTTGGAATGAGCAGTTCTTC
>.|TRBD1|TRBJ1-5|TRBV6-5
CASCLGQGAQPQHF
TGTGCCAGCTGCCTCGGACAGGGGGCTCAGCCCCAGCATTTT
>.|TRBD2|TRBJ2-2|TRBV2
CASSGPATSGRRAGELFF
TGTGCCAGCAGTGGGCCCGCGACTAGCGGGAGGCGGGCCGGGGAGCTGTTTTTT
>.|.|TRBJ1-3|TRBV5-5
CASSQGFAGNTIYF
TGTGCCAGCAGCCAAGGATTTGCTGGAAACACCATATATTTT
>once|.|TRBJ2-1|TRBV5-4
CASSLQSYEQFF
TGCGCCAGCAGCTTGCAAAGTTATGAGCAGTTCTTC
>.|TRBD2|TRBJ2-5|TRBV9
CASSVGTSGSETQYF
TGTGCCAGCAGCGTAGGGACTAGCGGGAGTGAGACCCAGTACTTC
>.|.|TRBJ2-5|TRBV18
CASSVDSLQETQYF
TGTGCCAGCTCAGTCGACAGCCTCCAAGAGACCCAGTACTTC
>once|.|TRBJ1-4|TRBV4-1
CASSRHGAGRNEKLFF
TGCGCCAGCAGTCGACACGGGGCGGGGCGTAATGAAAAACTGTTTTTT
>.|.|TRBJ2-1|TRBV9
CASSVHQGSTEQFF
TGTGCCAGCAGCGTACACCAGGGGAGCACTGAGCAGTTCTTC
>once|.|TRBJ1-4|TRBV19
CASKFSRAQATRPREKLFF
TGTGCCAGTAAATTCTCTAGGGCACAGGCGACCCGCCCACGGGAAAAACTGTTTTTT
>.|.|TRBJ1-4|TRBV2
CASSGQDAEKLFF
TGTGCCAGCAGCGGGCAGGACGCTGAAAAACTGTTTTTT
>.|TRBD1|TRBJ2-1|TRBV29-1
CSAKTGPYNEQFF
TGCAGCGCTAAGACAGGGCCCTACAATGAGCAGTTCTTC
>.|TRBD2|TRBJ2-7|TRBV4-2
CASSLGGASGSYEQYF
TGTGCCAGCAGCTTGGGAGGGGCTAGCGGATCCTACGAGCAGTACTTC
>.|TRBD2|TRBJ2-3|TRBV7-6
CASSGSGRARRGYTQYF
TGTGCCAGCAGTGGTAGCGGGAGGGCCCGTCGCGGATATACGCAGTATTTT
>.|TRBD2|TRBJ2-3|TRBV5-1
CASSARLTSGRTDTQYF
TGCGCCAGCAGCGCCCGATTAACTAGCGGGCGCACAGATACGCAGTATTTT
>.|.|TRBJ1-4|TRBV4-3
CASSSHRATNEKLFF
TGCGCCAGCAGCTCGCACAGGGCAACTAATGAAAAACTGTTTTTT
>.|TRBD2|TRBJ2-1|TRBV7-9
CASSPEVPQLAGGDEQFF
TGTGCCAGCAGCCCCGAGGTCCCCCAACTAGCGGGAGGGGATGAGCAGTTCTTC
>.|TRBD2|TRBJ2-5|TRBV7-2
CASSLEVTSGWETQYF
TGTGCCAGCAGCTTAGAAGTTACTAGCGGATGGGAGACCCAGTACTTC
>.|TRBD1|TRBJ1-2|TRBV28
CAGQGQHYGYTF
TGTGCCGGACAGGGACAGCACTATGGCTACACCTTC
>.|TRBD2|TRBJ2-7|TRBV5-1
CASSPSGAGPYEQYF
TGCGCCAGCAGCCCCAGCGGGGCGGGACCGTACGAGCAGTACTTC
>.|TRBD1|TRBJ1-1|TRBV6-1
CASSRDRGANTEAFF
TGTGCCAGCTCTCGGGACAGGGGCGCCAACACTGAAGCTTTCTTT
>once|.|TRBJ2-5|TRBV29-1
CSVEATSWQETQYF
TGCAGCGTTGAAGCGACTAGTTGGCAAGAGACCCAGTACTTC
>.|.|TRBJ2-5|TRBV10-1
CASSEKGGETQYF
TGCGCCAGCAGTGAGAAGGGGGGAGAGACCCAGTACTTC
>few|.|TRBJ2-3|TRBV28
CASSLSVGADTQYF
TGTGCCAGCAGTTTATCAGTTGGGGCAGATACGCAGTATTTT
>.|.|TRBJ2-6|TRBV7-9
CASSAGTGANVLTF
TGTGCCAGCAGCGCGGGGACTGGGGCCAACGTCCTGACTTTC
>once|TRBD1|TRBJ2-1|TRBV7-6
CASSLGTGFGNEQFF
TGTGCCAGCAGCTTAGGGACAGGGTTCGGCAATGAGCAGTTCTTC
>.|.|TRBJ2-5|TRBV11-3
CASSLDQETQYF
TGTGCCAGCAGCTTAGATCAAGAGACCCAGTACTTC
>.|TRBD1|TRBJ2-2|TRBV27
CASSRSPGTANTGELFF
TGTGCCAGCAGCCGAAGTCCCGGGACAGCGAACACCGGGGAGCTGTTTTTT
>.|.|TRBJ2-2|TRBV5-1
CASSLGEGTTGELFF
TGCGCCAGCAGCTTGGGAGAGGGGACCACCGGGGAGCTGTTTTTT